This T cell receptor (beta chain) is from a study of human T cells and chemical hapten exposure. TCRdb processed the RACE reads anew with MiXCR; each CDR3 protein has one entry. The sample has a few hundred thousand distinct CDR3 sequences, roughly 6% seen once. Time point meaning: patch test 2, 6 weeks after DPC sensitization. The treatment denotes: therapeutic diphenylcyclopropenone sensitization with weekly scalp DPC. This clonotype has more than one count but fewer than ten. This sequence originates from a woman between 18 and 29 years old with alopecia areata. Some clones in this sample may be carry-over from other donors' samples. The sample here was whole blood, taken in connection with sensitization to the hapten diphenylcyclopropenone (DPC).

This CDR3 is CASSVDPGPDQPQHF. The CDR3 DNA reads as TGTGCCAGCAGCGTAGATCCAGGGCCTGATCAGCCCCAGCATTTT. The chain recombines TRBV9 with TRBJ1-5, with D possibly matching TRBD1 (5 bases). This CDR3 is 15 amino acids long. Trimming shortened V by 0 bases and J by 5 bases, and 12 bases separated the two germline ends. The germline V gene encodes CDR1 SGDLS and CDR2 YYNGEE.